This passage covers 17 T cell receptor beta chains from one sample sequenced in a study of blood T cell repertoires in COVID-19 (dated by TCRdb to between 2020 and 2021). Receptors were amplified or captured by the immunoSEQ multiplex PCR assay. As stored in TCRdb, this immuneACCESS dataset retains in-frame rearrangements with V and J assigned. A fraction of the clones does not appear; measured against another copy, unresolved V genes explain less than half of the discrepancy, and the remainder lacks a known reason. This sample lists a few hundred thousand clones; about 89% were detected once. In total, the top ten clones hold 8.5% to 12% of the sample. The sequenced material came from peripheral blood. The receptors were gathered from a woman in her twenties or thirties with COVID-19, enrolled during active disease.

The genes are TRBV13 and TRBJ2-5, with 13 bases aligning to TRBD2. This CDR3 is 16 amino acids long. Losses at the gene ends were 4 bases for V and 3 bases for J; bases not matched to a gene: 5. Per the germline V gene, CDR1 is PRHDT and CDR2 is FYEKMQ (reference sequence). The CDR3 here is CASSYTGTSGKETQYF. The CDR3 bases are TGTGCCAGCAGCTATACCGGGACTAGCGGGAAAGAGACCCAGTACTTC.

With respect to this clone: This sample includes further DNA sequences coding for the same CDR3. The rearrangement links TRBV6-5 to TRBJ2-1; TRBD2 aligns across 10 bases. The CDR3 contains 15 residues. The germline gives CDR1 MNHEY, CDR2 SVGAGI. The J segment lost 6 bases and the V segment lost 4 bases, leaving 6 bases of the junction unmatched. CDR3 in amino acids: CASSSGLAGANEQFF. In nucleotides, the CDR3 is TGTGCCAGCAGTTCTGGCCTAGCGGGAGCCAATGAGCAGTTCTTC.

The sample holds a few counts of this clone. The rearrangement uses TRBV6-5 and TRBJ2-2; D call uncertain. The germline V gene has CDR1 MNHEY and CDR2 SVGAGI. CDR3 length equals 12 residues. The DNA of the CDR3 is TGTGCTACCGGTAGGAACACCGGGGAGCTGTTTTTT. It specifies CATGRNTGELFF.

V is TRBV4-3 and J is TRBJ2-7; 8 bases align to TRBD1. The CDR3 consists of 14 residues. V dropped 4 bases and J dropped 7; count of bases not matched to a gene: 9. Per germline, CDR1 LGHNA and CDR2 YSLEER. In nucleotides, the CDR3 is TGCGCCAGCAGCCCTGGACAGGGATTAAGGGAGCAGTACTTC. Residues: CASSPGQGLREQYF.

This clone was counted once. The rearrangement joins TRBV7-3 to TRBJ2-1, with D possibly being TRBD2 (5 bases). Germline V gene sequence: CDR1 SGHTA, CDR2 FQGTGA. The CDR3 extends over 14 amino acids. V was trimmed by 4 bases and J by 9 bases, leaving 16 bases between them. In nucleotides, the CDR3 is TGTGCCAGCAGCTCGACAAGACTATCGGGTGAGCAGTTCTTC. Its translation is CASSSTRLSGEQFF.

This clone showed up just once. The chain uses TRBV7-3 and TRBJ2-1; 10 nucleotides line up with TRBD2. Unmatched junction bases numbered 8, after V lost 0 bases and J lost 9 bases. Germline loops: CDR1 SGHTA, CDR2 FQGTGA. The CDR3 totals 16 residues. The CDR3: CASSLTASGRGGEQFF. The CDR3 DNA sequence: TGTGCCAGCAGCTTAACTGCTAGCGGGAGAGGGGGTGAGCAGTTCTTC.

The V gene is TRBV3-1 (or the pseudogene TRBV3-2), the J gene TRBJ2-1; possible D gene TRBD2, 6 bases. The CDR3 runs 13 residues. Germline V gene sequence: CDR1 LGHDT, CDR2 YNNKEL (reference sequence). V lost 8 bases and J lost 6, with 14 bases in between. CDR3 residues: CASQGRSGNEQFF. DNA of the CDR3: TGTGCCAGCCAAGGGAGGTCGGGCAATGAGCAGTTCTTC.

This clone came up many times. Here the CDR3 reads CASRGPGQGDEQYF. CDR3 nucleotide sequence: TGTGCCAGCAGGGGTCCGGGACAGGGGGACGAGCAGTACTTC. The genes are TRBV5-8 and TRBJ2-7, with 11 bases identical to TRBD1. V shed 5 bases, J shed 5 bases, and the junction held 6 bases outside the gene matches. CDR1 SGHTS and CDR2 YDEGEE come from the germline V gene. CDR3 size: 14 residues.

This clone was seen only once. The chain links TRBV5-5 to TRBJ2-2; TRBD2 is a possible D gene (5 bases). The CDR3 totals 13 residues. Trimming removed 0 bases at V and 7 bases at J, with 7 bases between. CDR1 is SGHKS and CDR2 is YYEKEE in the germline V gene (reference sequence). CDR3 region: CASSLVAGGELFF. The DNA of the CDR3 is TGTGCCAGCAGCTTGGTGGCGGGCGGGGAGCTGTTTTTT. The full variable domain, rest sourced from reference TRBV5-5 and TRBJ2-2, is DAGVTQSPTHLIKTRGQQVTLRCSPISGHKSVSWYQQVLGQGPQFIFQYYEKEERGRGNFPDRFSARQFPNYSSELNVNALLLGDSALYLCASSLVAGGELFFGEGSRLTVL.

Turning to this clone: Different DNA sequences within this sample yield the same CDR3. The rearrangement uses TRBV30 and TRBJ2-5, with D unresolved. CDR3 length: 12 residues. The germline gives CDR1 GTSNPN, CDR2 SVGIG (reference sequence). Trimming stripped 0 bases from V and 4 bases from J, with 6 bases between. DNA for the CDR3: TGTGCCTGGAGTGTACTACTAGAGACCCAGTACTTC. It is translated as CAWSVLLETQYF. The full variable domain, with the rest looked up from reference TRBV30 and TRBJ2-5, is SQTIHQWPATLVQPVGSPLSLECTVEGTSNPNLYWYRQAAGRGLQLLFYSVGIGQISSEVPQNLSASRPQDRQFILSSKKLLLSDSGFYLCAWSVLLETQYFGPGTRLLVL.

This CDR3 is CASSRQGISYEQYF. CDR3 coding DNA: TGTGCCAGCAGTAGACAGGGCATCTCCTACGAGCAGTACTTC. The chain uses TRBV6-5 and TRBJ2-7, with 7 bases matching TRBD1. Germline V gene lookup returns CDR1 MNHEY and CDR2 SVGAGI. V gave up 5 bases and J gave up 0 bases; unmatched junction bases: 4. The CDR3 totals 14 residues.

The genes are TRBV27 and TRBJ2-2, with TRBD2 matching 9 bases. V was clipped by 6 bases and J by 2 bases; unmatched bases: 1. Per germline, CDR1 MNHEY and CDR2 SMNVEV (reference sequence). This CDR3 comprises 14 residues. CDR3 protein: CASRTSGNTGELFF. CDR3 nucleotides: TGTGCCAGCAGGACTAGCGGAAACACCGGGGAGCTGTTTTTT.

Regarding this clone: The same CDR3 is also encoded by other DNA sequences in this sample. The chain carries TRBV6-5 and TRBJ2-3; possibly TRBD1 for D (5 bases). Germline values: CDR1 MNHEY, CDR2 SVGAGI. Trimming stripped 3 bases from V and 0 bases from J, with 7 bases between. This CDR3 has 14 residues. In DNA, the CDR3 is TGTGCCAGCAGTTATAGGGGTAGCACAGATACGCAGTATTTT. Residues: CASSYRGSTDTQYF.

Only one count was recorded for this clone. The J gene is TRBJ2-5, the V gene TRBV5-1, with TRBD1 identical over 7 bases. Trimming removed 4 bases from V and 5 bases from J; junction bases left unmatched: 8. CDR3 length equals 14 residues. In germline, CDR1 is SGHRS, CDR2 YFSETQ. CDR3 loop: CASSLGQLRETQYF. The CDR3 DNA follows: TGCGCCAGCAGCCTGGGACAGTTGCGGGAGACCCAGTACTTC.

CDR3 sequence: CASGLAGTGSEAFF. The CDR3 DNA reads TGTGCTAGTGGTTTGGCAGGGACAGGGTCTGAAGCTTTCTTT. V usage is TRBV12-5 and J usage is TRBJ1-1; 9 nucleotides agree with TRBD1. The CDR3 runs 14 residues. V gave up 1 base and J gave up 6 bases; unmatched junction bases: 3. From germline, CDR1 is LGHNT and CDR2 FRNRAP.

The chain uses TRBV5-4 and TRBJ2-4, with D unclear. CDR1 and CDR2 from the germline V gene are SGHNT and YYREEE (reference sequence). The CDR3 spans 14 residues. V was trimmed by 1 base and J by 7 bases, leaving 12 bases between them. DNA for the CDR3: TGTGCCAGCAGCTTGATCCAGGTCCCGAACATTCAGTACTTC. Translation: CASSLIQVPNIQYF. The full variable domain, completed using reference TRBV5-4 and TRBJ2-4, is ETGVTQSPTHLIKTRGQQVTLRCSSQSGHNTVSWYQQALGQGPQFIFQYYREEENGRGNFPPRFSGLQFPNYSSELNVNALELDDSALYLCASSLIQVPNIQYFGAGTRLSVL.

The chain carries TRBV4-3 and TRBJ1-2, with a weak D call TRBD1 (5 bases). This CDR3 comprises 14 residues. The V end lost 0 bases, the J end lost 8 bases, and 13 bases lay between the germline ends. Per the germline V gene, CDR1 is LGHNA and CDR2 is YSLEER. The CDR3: CASSQDLQGQGYTF. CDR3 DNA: TGCGCCAGCAGCCAAGATCTGCAGGGTCAGGGCTACACCTTC.